This entry features one T cell receptor (beta chain) sequence. This clonotype was counted at least ten times. The antigen it recognizes is unknown. Base qualities are not provided; no much larger clone lies one nucleotide away. Library construction relied on 5' RACE. The reads were generated on a NextSeq 500. The TCR library protocol attached unique molecular identifiers to individual cDNA molecules to correct for sequencing error and PCR bias. Sequencing covered both TCR alpha and beta chains, and within each sample the abundances of alpha and beta sequences were tightly co-correlated. The study's processing was this. V gene, J gene and CDR3 annotation of TCR sequences was performed with Decombinator V4. Expanded TCRs were defined as changing significantly between any two time points under a Poisson model with p below 0.0001. TCR abundances were normalised to the total number of TCRs sequenced in each sample and reported as counts per million. MAIT TCRs were defined by TRAV1-2 paired with TRAJ12, TRAJ20 or TRAJ33, and iNKT TCRs by TRAV10 paired with TRAJ18. VDJdb, accessed on 1 November 2021, was searched for TCRs annotated for CMV, EBV and SARS-CoV-2, and TCRs annotated for more than one antigen were excluded. TCRdb's own reprocessing of the public reads used fastp at Q25 and MiXCR and kept productive beta chains. Each CDR3 protein gets just one entry, which takes the most common genes and DNA from the rows behind it. It is TCRdb's table, rather than the study itself, that gives the V and J calls and clone size. The sample table contains 66,000 or so distinct CDR3 sequences; only one count was recorded for roughly 13% of them. About 8.6% of the sample belongs to the ten largest clones.

Spanning cysteine to phenylalanine, the CDR3 consists of 13 amino acids. The CDR3 DNA has 39 bases and is translated from base 1. Trimming takes 6 bases off V and 7 bases off J; junction bases not matched to a gene: 7. In the germline V gene (reference sequence), CDR1 corresponds to DFQATT and CDR2 to SNEGSKA. Set within a cohort of healthcare workers in London, UK, this nested case-control study involved weekly PCR testing of nasopharyngeal swabs along with blood sampling. Healthcare workers were enrolled in the week of the UK lockdown, from 23 to 31 March 2020, and were followed every week for up to about 16 weeks. The sample originates from a study of early T cells in non-severe SARS-CoV-2 infection (TCRdb year 2021). About the investigation overall: Bulk RNA from unsorted whole blood was used for TCR sequencing, so alpha and beta chains could not be paired.

What the study reported, not specific to this receptor: VDJdb matching was skewed toward anti-spike CD8 responses and likely underestimated virus-specific expansions by missing private and CD4 specificities.

The receptor was isolated from an adult who was a healthcare worker with PCR-confirmed SARS-CoV-2 infection or an uninfected control (not recorded which). Sequencing was done on a sample of whole blood. The V and J segments used are TRBV20-1 and TRBJ1-4; TRBD1 lines up with 8 middle nucleotides. The CDR3 protein sequence reads: CSAKQGGIEKLFF. Read as DNA, the sequence is TGCAGTGCGAAACAGGGGGGCATTGAAAAACTGTTTTTT.